Below are 2 T cell receptor beta chains sequenced from a single sample in a study of T cells in Graves' hyperthyroidism and ophthalmopathy. RNA transcripts yielded amplified TCR beta CDR3 regions. In the first-round RT-PCR of the TCR CDR3, the HTBI primer set was used. One entry per CDR3 protein, called by TCRdb with MiXCR from the multiplex PCR reads. The sample holds 550,000 to 700,000 distinct CDR3 sequences, roughly 46% seen once. The sample comprised peripheral blood or thyroid tissue (not recorded which). The receptors here all came from an adult woman with Graves' disease, either hyperthyroidism or ophthalmopathy (not recorded which).

The chain couples TRBV15 to TRBJ2-2; the D gene is possibly TRBD2 (6 bases). The CDR3 runs to 19 residues. Germline lookup yields CDR1 LNHNV and CDR2 YYDKDF (reference sequence). Trimming removed 0 bases at V and 3 bases at J, with 20 bases between. DNA for the CDR3: TGTGCCACCAGCAGAGATCCCGTGTCTACGCGGGGCTACACCGGGGAGCTGTTTTTT. Its protein product is CATSRDPVSTRGYTGELFF. Based on the CDR3 plus reference TRBV15 and TRBJ2-2, the full variable domain is DAMVIQNPRYQVTQFGKPVTLSCSQTLNHNVMYWYQQKSSQAPKLLFHYYDKDFNNEADTPDNFQSRRPNTSFCFLDIRSPGLGDTAMYLCATSRDPVSTRGYTGELFFGEGSRLTVL.

The rearrangement joins TRBV20-1 to TRBJ2-5; 9 nucleotides match TRBD2. The CDR3 is 13 amino acids. Germline V gene data show CDR1 as DFQATT and CDR2 as SNEGSKA (reference sequence). V shed 0 bases and J 7 bases; nucleotides not matched to a gene: 3. CDR3 in amino acids: CSARERGGGTQYF. CDR3 in DNA: TGCAGTGCTAGAGAGCGGGGGGGGGGGACCCAGTACTTC.